This T cell receptor (beta chain) was found in a study of T-cell reconstitution after alpha-beta-depleted transplantation in children. From germline, CDR1 is SQVTM and CDR2 ANQGSEA. Trimming removed 6 bases from V and 1 base from J, with 15 bases in between. The CDR3 extends over 14 amino acids. Unique molecular identifiers were used in preparing the TCRbeta library. From the PCR reads, TCRdb called clonotypes with MiXCR, one entry per CDR3 protein. The sample shows 800,000 to 1,000,000 distinct CDR3 sequences, under 30% of them seen only once. This clonotype was detected only a few times. Its target is not known. Whole-study results and caveats: In some patients, recipient T cells and intrathymic progenitors surviving conditioning explained high day-60 diversity. Newly generated T cells supplied most T-cell counts and diversity one year post-transplant.

Sequenced here: PBMCs, mostly from graft donor cells, sampled 360 days after TCRalphabeta/CD19-depleted stem cell transplant. This sequence joins TRBV29-1 and TRBJ1-1; D is unclear. The sequence derives from a boy under three years old who had a stem cell transplant for SCID, so the T cells may come from the graft donor. CDR3 amino acids: CSVGKGSGNTEAFF. The CDR3, as DNA: TGCAGCGTCGGTAAAGGGTCGGGGAACACTGAAGCTTTCTTT.